The 8 T cell receptor beta chains given below trace back to one sample, sequenced in a study of radiotherapy plus CTLA-4 blockade in lung cancer. The data were produced by immunoSEQ multiplex PCR, yet TCRdb's version contains in-frame clones alone and is incomplete. The table shows some 49,000 clones, with approximately 81% occurring only once. The input for sequencing was peripheral blood, taken from a patient treated with radiotherapy plus ipilimumab. These receptor sequences come from a human donor with non-small cell lung cancer whose response to radiotherapy plus ipilimumab could not be evaluated.

J is TRBJ1-1 and V is TRBV9; 8 bases are shared with TRBD1. Trimming at V came to 3 bases and at J to 0 bases, leaving 7 bases not matched to a gene. Germline loops: CDR1 SGDLS, CDR2 YYNGEE. There are 16 residues in the CDR3. The CDR3 sequence is CASSAGTGAMNTEAFF. The CDR3 DNA sequence: TGTGCCAGCAGCGCCGGGACAGGAGCCATGAACACTGAAGCTTTCTTT.

The V and J genes are TRBV5-1 and TRBJ2-2; D is perhaps TRBD2 (5 bases). Germline V gene lookup returns CDR1 SGHRS and CDR2 YFSETQ. Trimming pared 2 bases from V and 0 bases from J, leaving 5 bases between. The CDR3 runs 14 residues. The CDR3 DNA follows: TGCGCCAGCAGCTTACTAGCGAACACCGGGGAGCTGTTTTTT. Its translation: CASSLLANTGELFF.

The rearrangement links TRBV5-1 to TRBJ2-1; the match to TRBD2 covers 10 bases. The J segment lost 0 bases and the V segment lost 0 bases, leaving 0 bases of the junction unmatched. This CDR3 is 16 amino acids long. From germline, CDR1 is SGHRS and CDR2 YFSETQ. The CDR3 is CASSLGTSGSYNEQFF. In DNA, the CDR3 is TGCGCCAGCAGCTTGGGGACTAGCGGCTCCTACAATGAGCAGTTCTTC.

This chain joins TRBV28 and TRBJ2-3, with 8 bases matching TRBD2. Germline V gene data show CDR1 as MDHEN and CDR2 as SYDVKM. The length of the CDR3 is 16 residues. With 6 bases clipped from V and 4 bases from J, the junction kept 12 bases outside the gene matches. The CDR3 sequence: CASSPDPEAGADTQYF. CDR3 DNA sequence: TGTGCCAGCAGCCCCGATCCCGAAGCGGGAGCAGATACGCAGTATTTT.

V gene TRBV15 combines with J gene TRBJ1-4; 9 nucleotides match TRBD1. The CDR3 runs to 16 residues. Trimming at V came to 2 bases and at J to 5 bases, leaving 6 bases not matched to a gene. CDR1 is LNHNV and CDR2 is YYDKDF in the germline V gene (reference sequence). CDR3 coding DNA: TGTGCCACCAGCAGAAACACAGGGGGCGGGAATGAAAAACTGTTTTTT. Translating gives CATSRNTGGGNEKLFF.

The chain joins TRBV4-3 to TRBJ1-4, with TRBD1 matching over 8 bases. The CDR3 contains 21 residues. V trimming: 1 base; J trimming: 1 base; junction bases outside the gene matches: 17. Germline CDR1 and CDR2: LGHNA and YSLEER. CDR3 DNA: TGCGCCAGCAGCCAAGGTTTCCCCCTTAAAACAGGGGGGGTAACTAATGAAAAACTGTTTTTT. Amino acids: CASSQGFPLKTGGVTNEKLFF.

The chain has TRBV6-1 and TRBJ1-5, with 11 bases identical to TRBD1. CDR1 is MNHNS and CDR2 is SASEGT in the germline V gene. The CDR3 has 15 amino acids. V shed 6 bases, J shed 11 bases, and the junction held 12 bases outside the gene matches. The DNA of the CDR3 is TGTGCCAGCAGCGTAGGGACAGGGGGTTTGACCGCCCAGCATTTT. Its translation is CASSVGTGGLTAQHF.

This clone was recorded a few times. This rearrangement joins TRBV20-1 to TRBJ1-1; D might be TRBD1 (6 bases). V was shortened by 5 bases and J by 4 bases, with 8 bases between the two germline ends. This CDR3 is built from 11 residues. Germline V gives CDR1 DFQATT, CDR2 SNEGSKA (reference sequence). CDR3 sequence (DNA): TGCAGTGCTGAAGGGGGCACTGAAGCTTTCTTT. Translating it yields CSAEGGTEAFF.